Detailed here is one T cell receptor (beta chain). Regarding time point: pretreatment peripheral blood. This sample was included in a study of PD-L1 blockade in urothelial cancer. Study context: Across blood samples, T cells had a median count of around 140,000.

Between the trimmed V and J ends, which lost 6 bases and 5 bases, there was a span of 16 bases. Germline CDR1 is LNHDA and CDR2 is SQIVND (reference sequence). This CDR3 is 14 amino acids long. The authors spiked synthetic TCR analog templates into each PCR. Repertoires were generated with immunoSEQ multiplex PCR, while TCRdb's copy carries only in-frame clones and drops some. The table includes 65,000 to 80,000 clones, 90% detected once. The sequencing used PBMCs, collected around atezolizumab (anti-PD-L1) treatment. This receptor was obtained from a man between 65 and 79 years old with urothelial cancer. V is TRBV19 and J is TRBJ1-1, with D possibly being TRBD1 (5 bases). Here the CDR3 DNA reads TGTGCCAGTAGACCCAGGGATAGAGGTACTGAAGCTTTCTTT. Translated: CASRPRDRGTEAFF.